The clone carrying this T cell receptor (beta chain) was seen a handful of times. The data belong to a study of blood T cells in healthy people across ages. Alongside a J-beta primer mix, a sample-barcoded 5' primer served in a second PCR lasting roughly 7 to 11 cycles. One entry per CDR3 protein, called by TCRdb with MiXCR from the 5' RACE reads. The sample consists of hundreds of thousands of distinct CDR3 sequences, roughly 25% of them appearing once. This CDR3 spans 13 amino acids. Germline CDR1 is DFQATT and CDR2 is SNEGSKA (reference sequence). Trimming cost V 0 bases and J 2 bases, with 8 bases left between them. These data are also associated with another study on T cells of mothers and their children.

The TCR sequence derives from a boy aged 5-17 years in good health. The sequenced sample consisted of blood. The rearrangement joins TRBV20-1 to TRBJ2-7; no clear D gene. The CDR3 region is CSARDLLAYEQYF. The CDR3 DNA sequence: TGCAGTGCTAGAGATCTGCTAGCCTACGAGCAGTACTTC.